This T cell receptor (beta chain) derives from a study of T cells in Graves' hyperthyroidism and ophthalmopathy. Study-wide results and limits: Most thyroid clonotypes expanded above 0.001 appeared in blood too. Model output signaled ophthalmopathy a median about seven months ahead of onset.

Authors of the study amplified TCR beta CDR3 regions from RNA transcripts. HTBI primers drove first-round RT-PCR of the TCR CDR3. TCRdb redid the calling of the multiplex PCR reads with MiXCR, one entry per CDR3 protein. The sample lists around 350,000 distinct CDR3 sequences; about 17% were seen once. Deletions cut 0 bases from V and 7 bases from J, with 15 bases between. Germline V gene data show CDR1 as MGHRA and CDR2 as YSYEKL. This CDR3 spans 16 amino acids. This clonotype has ten or more counts. Its antigen is as yet unknown. The sequencing sample was made of blood. The TCR sequence derives from a woman aged 25-40 years with Graves' hyperthyroidism that later progressed to Graves' ophthalmopathy. The chain is built from TRBV4-1 and TRBJ1-4, with D possibly matching TRBD1 (6 bases). For the CDR3, the DNA is TGCGCCAGCAGCCAAGACAGGGGATTTTCATCTGAAAAACTGTTTTTT. Translation gives CASSQDRGFSSEKLFF.